The source of this TCR beta chain is a study of beta chain features in type 1 diabetes (dated by TCRdb to 2017 to 2018). For the wider study: Patients and healthy donors did not differ in mean age, gender distribution, total cell number or subset yield. A total of over 95,000,000 sorted cells were examined across all samples, and RNA yield correlated strongly with the number of cells per subset. Whereas all 30 or so donors provided naive and central memory subsets, regulatory and stem cell-like memory subsets were isolated from just 8 patients and roughly 8 healthy donors. The study compared the TCRB repertoires of sorted circulating CD4+ T cell subsets in recently diagnosed type 1 diabetes patients with those in matched healthy donors.

Overall study outcomes, separate from this receptor: Sequencing cDNA rather than genomic DNA could over-represent highly expressing activated cells, although activation and CD3 levels did not differ between groups. Only small numbers of individuals were included in the HLA sub-analyses, which left unresolved whether HLA type had any influence on TCRB rearrangement. A moderate but significant shortening of TCRB CDR3 length was observed in type 1 diabetes patients in all four CD4+ subsets. Fewer insertions and more nucleotide deletions at VDJ recombination sites were observed in patients with type 1 diabetes, implying thymic rearrangement abnormalities. Shorter templates might be favored by PCR, yet because patient and control samples were amplified and corrected together, any such skew would affect both groups equally. Naive, central memory and regulatory TCRB repertoires appeared to be more similar among patients than among healthy donors.

About this clone itself: Its antigen is still unknown. There are no base qualities to consult, and no much larger clone falls within one base.

Each donor gave one peripheral blood draw, averaging roughly 100 mL, which was collected into heparinised tubes. A BD FACSAria II and a panel including CD45RO, CCR7, CD25, CD127, CD95 and CD27 were used to sort naive, central memory, regulatory and stem cell-like memory CD4+ T cells. Every sorted population had a purity above 95%. Right away, PBMCs were isolated by Lymphoprep density gradient centrifugation and were stained directly, with no culture step. To minimize batch effects, samples were stained and sorted in pairs, one healthy donor with one patient per experiment. The entire isolated RNA was reverse transcribed using the High Capacity cDNA Reverse Transcription Kit, and thus expressed TCRB transcripts were sequenced. Deep immunoSEQ sequencing was applied to naive, central memory and regulatory T cell samples, giving an average of roughly 3.6 million total reads per sample. After sorted cells were lysed in RLT buffer, RNA was extracted with DNase-treated RNeasy Micro or Mini kits, with the choice depending on cell number. To prevent cross-contamination, each cell subset was processed individually, whereas patient and healthy donor samples were processed jointly. The immunoSEQ multiplex PCR was used to amplify TCRB sequences from cDNA, generating 87-bp fragments that spanned the CDR3 region. Sequencing of the amplicons was done on the Illumina HiSeq platform. Processing in the source paper ran as follows. PCR bias was corrected computationally using synthetic template baselines, and reads within Hamming distance 2 were collapsed, with unmergeable singletons discarded. Reads were aligned against IMGT to assign V, D and J genes, CDR3 length and insertions or deletions at six rearrangement sites. Within each subset, clonotype counts were normalized to the number of sorted cells before true diversity and Gini coefficients were calculated with the tcR R package. Repertoire sharing was quantified using the overlap coefficient calculated on TCRB nucleotide sequences. Out-of-frame TCRB sequences from naive cells were analyzed as a proxy for the pre-selection repertoire. The table comes from immuneACCESS by way of TCRdb, which keeps in-frame sequences with V and J called. Part of the clones is missing from these tables; in studies checked, under half for an unresolved V gene and the rest for unknown reasons. V and J calls and clone size are copied from that table; D and trimming were computed from the DNA. This sample holds hundreds of thousands of clones; 11% to 15% were observed only once. The ten largest clones represent approximately 0.042% of the sample.

For CDR1 and CDR2, the germline V gene (reference sequence) lists MNHEY and SMNVEV. V has 3 bases trimmed and J has 1 base trimmed; junction bases matching no gene number 8. The CDR3 goes from the cysteine to the phenylalanine over 16 residues. Only the CDR3 portion is preserved as DNA: 48 bases, with reading frame beginning at the first base. This TCR was recovered from a man in his late teens or twenties with type 1 diabetes. This chain joins TRBV27 to TRBJ1-1; 7 nucleotides in the junction match TRBD1. The sequencing sample was made of naive CD4+ T cells from blood. The sample's cell subset or site label, decoded: true naive CD4+ T cells. The CDR3 corresponds to CASSFGRQGGNTEAFF. The DNA reads as follows: TGTGCCAGCAGTTTTGGTCGACAGGGAGGGAACACTGAAGCTTTCTTT.